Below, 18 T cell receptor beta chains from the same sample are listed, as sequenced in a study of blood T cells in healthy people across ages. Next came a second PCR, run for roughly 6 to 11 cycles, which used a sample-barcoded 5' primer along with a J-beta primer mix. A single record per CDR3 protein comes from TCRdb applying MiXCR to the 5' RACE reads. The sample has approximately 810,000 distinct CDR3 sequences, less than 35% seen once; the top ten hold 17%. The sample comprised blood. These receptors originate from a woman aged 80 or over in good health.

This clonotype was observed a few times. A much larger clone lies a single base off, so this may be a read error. CDR3 protein: CASRQGGGAGETQYF. The CDR3 DNA follows: TGTGCCAGCAGGCAGGGAGGGGGGGCCGGGGAGACCCAGTACTTC. The V gene is TRBV7-2, the J gene TRBJ2-5, with a weak D call TRBD2 (7 bases). From germline, CDR1 is SGHTA and CDR2 FQGNSA. V was cut by 6 bases and J by 5 bases, with 19 bases left in between. The CDR3 consists of 15 residues. Full variable domain (outside the CDR3, taken from reference TRBV7-2 and TRBJ2-5): GAGVSQSPSNKVTEKGKDVELRCDPISGHTALYWYRQSLGQGLEFLIYFQGNSAPDKSGLPSDRFSAERTGGSVSTLTIQRTQQEDSAVYLCASRQGGGAGETQYFGPGTRLLVL.

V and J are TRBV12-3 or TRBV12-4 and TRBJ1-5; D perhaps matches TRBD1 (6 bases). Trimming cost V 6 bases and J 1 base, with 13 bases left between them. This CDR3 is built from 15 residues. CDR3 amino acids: CASSRTVRSNQPQHF. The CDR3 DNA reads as TGTGCCAGCAGCCGGACAGTCCGGAGCAATCAGCCCCAGCATTTT.

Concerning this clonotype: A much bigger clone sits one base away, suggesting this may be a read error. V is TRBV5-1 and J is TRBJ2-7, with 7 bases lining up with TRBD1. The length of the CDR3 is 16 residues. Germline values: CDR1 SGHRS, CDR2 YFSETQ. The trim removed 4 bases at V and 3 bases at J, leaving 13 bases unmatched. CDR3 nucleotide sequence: TGCGCCAGCAGCCTTGGGCTGGGGGACAGCCGCTACGAGCAGTACTTC. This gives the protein CASSLGLGDSRYEQYF. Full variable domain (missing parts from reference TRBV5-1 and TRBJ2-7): KAGVTQTPRYLIKTRGQQVTLSCSPISGHRSVSWYQQTPGQGLQFLFEYFSETQRNKGNFPGRFSGRQFSNSRSEMNVSTLELGDSALYLCASSLGLGDSRYEQYFGPGTRLTVT.

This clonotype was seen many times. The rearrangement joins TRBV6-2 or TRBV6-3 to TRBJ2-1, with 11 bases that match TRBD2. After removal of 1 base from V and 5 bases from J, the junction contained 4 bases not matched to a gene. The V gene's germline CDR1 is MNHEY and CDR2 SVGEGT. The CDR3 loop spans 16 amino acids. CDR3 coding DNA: TGTGCCAGCAGTTACTACATAGCGGGGGGGGACAATGAGCAGTTCTTC. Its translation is CASSYYIAGGDNEQFF.

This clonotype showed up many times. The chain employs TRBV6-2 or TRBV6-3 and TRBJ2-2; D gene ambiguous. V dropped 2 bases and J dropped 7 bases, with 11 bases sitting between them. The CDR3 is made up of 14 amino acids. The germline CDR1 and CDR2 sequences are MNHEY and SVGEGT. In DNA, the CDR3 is TGTGCCAGCAGTTACAGTGGGCAGGTCGGGGAGCTGTTTTTT. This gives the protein CASSYSGQVGELFF.

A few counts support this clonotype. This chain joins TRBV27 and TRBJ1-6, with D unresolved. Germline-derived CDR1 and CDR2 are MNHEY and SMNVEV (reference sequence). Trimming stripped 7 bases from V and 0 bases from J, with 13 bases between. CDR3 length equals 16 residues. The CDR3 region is CASTPGQSSYNSPLHF. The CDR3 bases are TGTGCCAGCACTCCGGGCCAAAGCTCCTATAATTCACCCCTCCACTTT.

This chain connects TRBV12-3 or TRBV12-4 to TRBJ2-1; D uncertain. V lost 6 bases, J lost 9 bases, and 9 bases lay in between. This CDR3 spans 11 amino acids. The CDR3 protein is CASSKQSEQFF. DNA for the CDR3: TGTGCCAGCAGCAAACAAAGTGAGCAGTTCTTC.

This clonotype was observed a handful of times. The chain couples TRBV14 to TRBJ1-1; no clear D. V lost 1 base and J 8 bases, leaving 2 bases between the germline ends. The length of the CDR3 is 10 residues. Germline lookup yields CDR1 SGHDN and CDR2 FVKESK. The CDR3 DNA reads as TGTGCCAGCAGCCAAGTAGAAGCTTTCTTT. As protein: CASSQVEAFF. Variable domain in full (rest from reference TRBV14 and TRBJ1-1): EAGVTQFPSHSVIEKGQTVTLRCDPISGHDNLYWYRRVMGKEIKFLLHFVKESKQDESGMPNNRFLAERTGGTYSTLKVQPAELEDSGVYFCASSQVEAFFGQGTRLTVV.

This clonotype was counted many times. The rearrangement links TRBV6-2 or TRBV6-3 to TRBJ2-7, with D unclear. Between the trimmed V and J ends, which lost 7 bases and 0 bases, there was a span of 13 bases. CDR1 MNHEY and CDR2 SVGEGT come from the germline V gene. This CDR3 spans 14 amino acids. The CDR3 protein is CASTSVKLSYEQYF. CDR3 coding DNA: TGTGCCAGCACGTCTGTGAAGCTCTCCTACGAGCAGTACTTC.

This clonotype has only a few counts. CDR3 sequence: CASSQRDRDRVEQYF. CDR3 nucleotide sequence: TGTGCCAGCAGCCAAAGGGACCGGGACAGGGTCGAGCAGTACTTC. The chain carries TRBV14 and TRBJ2-7; 9 nucleotides align to TRBD1. This CDR3 has 15 residues. With V trimmed by 2 bases and J by 6 bases, 8 bases remained unmatched. Germline lookup yields CDR1 SGHDN and CDR2 FVKESK.

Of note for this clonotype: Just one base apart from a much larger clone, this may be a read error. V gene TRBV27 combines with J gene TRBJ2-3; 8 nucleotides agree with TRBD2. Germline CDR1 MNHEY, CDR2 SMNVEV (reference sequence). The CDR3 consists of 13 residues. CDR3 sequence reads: CTSSLRSGGAQYF. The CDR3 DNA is TGTACCAGCAGTTTACGGAGCGGGGGCGCGCAGTATTTT.

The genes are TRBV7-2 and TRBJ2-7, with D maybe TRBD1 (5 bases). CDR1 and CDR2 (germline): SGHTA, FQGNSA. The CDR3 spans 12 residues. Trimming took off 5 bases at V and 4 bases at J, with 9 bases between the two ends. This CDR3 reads CASSRQPYEQYF. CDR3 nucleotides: TGTGCCAGCAGCCGACAGCCTTACGAGCAGTACTTC.

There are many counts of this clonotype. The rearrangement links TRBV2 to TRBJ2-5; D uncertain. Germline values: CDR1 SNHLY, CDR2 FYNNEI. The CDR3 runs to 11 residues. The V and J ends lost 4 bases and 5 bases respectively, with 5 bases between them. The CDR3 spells CASSVRETQYF. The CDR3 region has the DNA TGTGCCAGCAGTGTGAGGGAGACCCAGTACTTC.

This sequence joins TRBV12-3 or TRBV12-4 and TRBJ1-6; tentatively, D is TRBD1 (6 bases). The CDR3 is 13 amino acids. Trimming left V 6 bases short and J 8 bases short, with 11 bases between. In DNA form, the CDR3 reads TGTGCCAGCAGCCGGGACATACATTCACCCCTCCACTTT. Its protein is CASSRDIHSPLHF.

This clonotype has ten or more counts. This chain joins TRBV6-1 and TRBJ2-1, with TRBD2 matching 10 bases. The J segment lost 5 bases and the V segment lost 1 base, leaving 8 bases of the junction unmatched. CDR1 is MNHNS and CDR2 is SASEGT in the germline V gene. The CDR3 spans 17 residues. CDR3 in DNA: TGTGCCAGCAGTGAAGGCGACCGGACTAGCGGAAACAATGAGCAGTTCTTC. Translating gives CASSEGDRTSGNNEQFF.

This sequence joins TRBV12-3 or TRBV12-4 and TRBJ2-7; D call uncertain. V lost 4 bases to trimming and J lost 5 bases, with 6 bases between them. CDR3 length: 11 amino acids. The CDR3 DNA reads TGTGCCAGCAGTTCGCAGAACGAGCAGTACTTC. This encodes CASSSQNEQYF.

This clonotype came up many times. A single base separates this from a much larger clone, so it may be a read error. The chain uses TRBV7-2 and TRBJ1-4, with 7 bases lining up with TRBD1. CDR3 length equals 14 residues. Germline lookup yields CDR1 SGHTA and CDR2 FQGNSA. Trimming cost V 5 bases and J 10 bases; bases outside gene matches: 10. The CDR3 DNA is TGTGCCAGCAGCCATCGACAGGGAGGTGGAAAACTGTTTTTT. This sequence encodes CASSHRQGGGKLFF.

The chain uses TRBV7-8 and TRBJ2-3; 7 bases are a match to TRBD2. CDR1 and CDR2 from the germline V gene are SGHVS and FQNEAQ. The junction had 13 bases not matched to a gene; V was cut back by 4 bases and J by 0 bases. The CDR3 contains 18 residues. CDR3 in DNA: TGTGCCAGCAGCTACCCCCTAGAGCGGGGCCTTAGCACAGATACGCAGTATTTT. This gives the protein CASSYPLERGLSTDTQYF.